This T cell receptor beta chain is drawn from a study of T cells in Graves' hyperthyroidism and ophthalmopathy. Study results and caveats: Ophthalmopathy, as predicted by the model, came a median roughly 6.8 months after the prediction. In blood, most of the thyroid clonotypes expanded above 0.001 were also present. A 13 V-J model separated ophthalmopathy from stable hyperthyroidism.

Uncontrolled infection, other autoimmune disease, pregnancy or lactation barred patients from enrollment. V lost 6 bases, J lost 0 bases, and 9 bases lay in between. CDR1 SGHTA and CDR2 FQGTGA come from the germline V gene. CDR3 length equals 14 residues. Amplification yielded TCR beta CDR3 regions, with RNA transcripts as the source. The HTBI primer set was used in a first-round RT-PCR of the TCR CDR3. TCRdb itself ran the multiplex PCR reads through MiXCR, one entry per CDR3 protein. The sample yields about 530,000 distinct CDR3 sequences, approximately 17% seen once. The table lists this clonotype with many counts. The antigen remains undetermined.

The chain employs TRBV7-3 and TRBJ2-1, with D perhaps TRBD2 (5 bases). The specimen was blood. The TCR sequence derives from a woman under 30 with Graves' ophthalmopathy. Written as DNA, the CDR3 is TGTGCCAGCAGTCCGGAGGTCTCCTACAATGAGCAGTTCTTC. Translation: CASSPEVSYNEQFF.